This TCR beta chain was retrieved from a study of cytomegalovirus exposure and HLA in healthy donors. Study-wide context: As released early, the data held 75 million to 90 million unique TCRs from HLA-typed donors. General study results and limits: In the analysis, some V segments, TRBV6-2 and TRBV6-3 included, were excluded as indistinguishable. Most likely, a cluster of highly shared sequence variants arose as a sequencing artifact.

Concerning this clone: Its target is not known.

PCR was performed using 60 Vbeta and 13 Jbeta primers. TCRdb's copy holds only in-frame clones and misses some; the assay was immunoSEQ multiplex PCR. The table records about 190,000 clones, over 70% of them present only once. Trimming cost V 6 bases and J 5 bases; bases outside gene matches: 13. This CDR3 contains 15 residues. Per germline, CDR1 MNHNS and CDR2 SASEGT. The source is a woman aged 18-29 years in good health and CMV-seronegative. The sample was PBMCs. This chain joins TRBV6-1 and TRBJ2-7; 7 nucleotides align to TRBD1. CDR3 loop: CASRRQGLDSNEQYF. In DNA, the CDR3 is TGTGCCAGCAGGAGACAGGGCCTCGACTCAAACGAGCAGTACTTC.